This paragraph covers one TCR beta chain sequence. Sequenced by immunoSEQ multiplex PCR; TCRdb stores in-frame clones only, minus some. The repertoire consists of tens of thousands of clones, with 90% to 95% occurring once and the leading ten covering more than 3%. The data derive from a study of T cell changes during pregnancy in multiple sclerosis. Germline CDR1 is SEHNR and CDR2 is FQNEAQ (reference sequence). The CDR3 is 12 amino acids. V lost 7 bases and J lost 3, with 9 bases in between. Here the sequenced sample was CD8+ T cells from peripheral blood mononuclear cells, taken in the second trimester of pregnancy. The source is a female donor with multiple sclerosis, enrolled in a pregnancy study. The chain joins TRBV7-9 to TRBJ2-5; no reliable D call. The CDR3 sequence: CASTVREETQYF. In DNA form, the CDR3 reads TGTGCCAGCACGGTTCGGGAAGAGACCCAGTACTTC. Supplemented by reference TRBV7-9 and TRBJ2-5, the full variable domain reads DTGVSQNPRHKITKRGQNVTFRCDPISEHNRLYWYRQTLGQGPEFLTYFQNEAQLEKSRLLSDRFSAERPKGSFSTLEIQRTEQGDSAMYLCASTVREETQYFGPGTRLLVL.